One sample yielded the 3 T cell receptor beta chains listed below, sequenced in a study of graft-versus-host responses after intestinal transplantation. Only in-frame clones appear in the TCRdb table, and some are missing; sequencing was by immunoSEQ multiplex PCR. This sample has 99,000 or so clones; about 82% occur once, and the top ten carry almost 1.5%. Material: PBMCs, obtained 255 days after intestinal transplant. These receptors all stem from a human patient who received an intestinal transplant, so some T cells may come from the graft donor.

The chain combines TRBV5-5 with TRBJ1-2, with TRBD1 matching over 7 bases. Trimming removed 0 bases from V and 11 bases from J; junction bases left unmatched: 13. The CDR3 is 15 amino acids. Germline CDR1 SGHKS, CDR2 YYEKEE (reference sequence). CDR3 region: CASSLGTGLPPRYTF. In DNA form, the CDR3 reads TGTGCCAGCAGCTTGGGGACAGGTCTCCCCCCCCGGTACACCTTC. The full variable domain, completed using reference TRBV5-5 and TRBJ1-2, is DAGVTQSPTHLIKTRGQQVTLRCSPISGHKSVSWYQQVLGQGPQFIFQYYEKEERGRGNFPDRFSARQFPNYSSELNVNALLLGDSALYLCASSLGTGLPPRYTFGSGTRLTVV.

This chain uses TRBV28 with TRBJ1-2; D perhaps matches TRBD1 (5 bases). The CDR3 has 14 residues. Trimming left V 6 bases short and J 3 bases short, with 14 bases between. Germline V gene data show CDR1 as MDHEN and CDR2 as SYDVKM. The DNA of the CDR3 is TGTGCCAGCAGGCCACCCACGGGGGACTATGGCTACACCTTC. It translates to CASRPPTGDYGYTF.

Notes on this clone: Within the sample, other DNA sequences also encode this same CDR3. V usage is TRBV29-1 and J usage is TRBJ2-1; D is uncertain. The V gene's germline CDR1 is SQVTM and CDR2 ANQGSEA. The CDR3 has 16 residues. Trimming pared 6 bases from V and 4 bases from J, leaving 22 bases between. CDR3 DNA sequence: TGCAGCGTAGCGAAAAGACCGATGTTGGATTACAATGAGCAGTTCTTC. The encoded protein is CSVAKRPMLDYNEQFF.